This record concerns one T cell receptor (beta chain) sequence. These data come from a study of blood T cell repertoires in COVID-19. The CDR3 contains 14 residues. Per the germline V gene, CDR1 is MNHNY and CDR2 is SVGAGI (reference sequence). V lost 5 bases and J lost 9; bases outside the gene matches: 11. Method: immunoSEQ multiplex PCR; TCRdb's copy keeps in-frame clones and lacks some. This sample has just over 150,000 clones, with about 85% found just once. The J gene is TRBJ2-7, the V gene TRBV6-6, with TRBD1 identical over 9 bases. The TCR sequence derives from a human donor with acute or convalescent COVID-19. The donor label of this sample is uncertain. What was sequenced was peripheral blood. CDR3 DNA: TGTGCCAGCAGTCGCCAGACAGGGGGATACCGGCAGTACTTC. It yields the protein CASSRQTGGYRQYF.